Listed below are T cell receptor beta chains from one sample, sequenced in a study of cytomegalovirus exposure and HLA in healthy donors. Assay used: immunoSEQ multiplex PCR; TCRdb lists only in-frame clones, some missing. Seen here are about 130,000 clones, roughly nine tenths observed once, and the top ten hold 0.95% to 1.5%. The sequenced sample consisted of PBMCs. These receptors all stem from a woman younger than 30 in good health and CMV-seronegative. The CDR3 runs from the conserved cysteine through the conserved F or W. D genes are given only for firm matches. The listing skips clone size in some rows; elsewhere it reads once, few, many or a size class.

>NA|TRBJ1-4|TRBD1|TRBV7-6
TGTGCCAGCAGCGTTGGACAGGGTCTTGAGGAACTGTTTTTT
CASSVGQGLEELFF
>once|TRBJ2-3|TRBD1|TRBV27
TGTGCCAGCAGTTCGGCCGGGACAGACACAGATACGCAGTATTTT
CASSSAGTDTDTQYF
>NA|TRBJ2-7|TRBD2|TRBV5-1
TGCGCCAGCAGCCCCGATGCTAGCGGGACTCTCTACGAGCAGTACTTC
CASSPDASGTLYEQYF
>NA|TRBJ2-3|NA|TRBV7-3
TGTGCCAGCAGCTCACCTTTACAGGGTAGCACAGATACGCAGTATTTT
CASSSPLQGSTDTQYF
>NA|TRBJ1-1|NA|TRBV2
TGTGCCAGCAGTGAAATTCGGGGATCAAACACTGAAGCTTTCTTT
CASSEIRGSNTEAFF
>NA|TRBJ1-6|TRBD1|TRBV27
TGTGCCAGCAGACAAGGGGGCTCACCCCTCCACTTT
CASRQGGSPLHF
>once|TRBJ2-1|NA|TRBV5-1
TGCGCCAGCAGCTTAAGTAGGGGGAATGAGCAGTTCTTC
CASSLSRGNEQFF
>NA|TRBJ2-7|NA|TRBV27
TGTGCCAGCAGTAAATCGGGTTACGAGCAGTACTTC
CASSKSGYEQYF
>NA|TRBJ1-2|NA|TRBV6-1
TGTGCCAGCGAGCCGTCTAGTAACTATGGCTACACCTTC
CASEPSSNYGYTF
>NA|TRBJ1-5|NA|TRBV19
TGTGCCAGTAGTAGGGCCGGTTTTAGCAATCAGCCCCAGCATTTT
CASSRAGFSNQPQHF
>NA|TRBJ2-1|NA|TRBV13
TGTGCCAGCAGCCCAACCGGGGGTGAGCAGTTCTTC
CASSPTGGEQFF
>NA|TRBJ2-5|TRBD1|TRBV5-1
TGCGCCAGCAGCCCGGGACAGTGGGAGACCCAGTACTTC
CASSPGQWETQYF
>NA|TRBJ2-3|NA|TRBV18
TGTGCCAGCTCACTACCCTTGGGGGCGGGCACAGATACGCAGTATTTT
CASSLPLGAGTDTQYF
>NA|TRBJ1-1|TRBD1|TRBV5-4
TGTGCCAGCAGCCCTACGACAGGGGTGAACACTGAAGCTTTCTTT
CASSPTTGVNTEAFF
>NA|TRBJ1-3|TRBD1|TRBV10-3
TGTGCCATCAGTGAACCGGGACAGGGAAACACCATATATTTT
CAISEPGQGNTIYF